These 27 T cell receptor beta chains share one sample of origin, sequenced in a study of human T cells and chemical hapten exposure. Time point of the sample: patch test 2, 6 weeks after DPC sensitization. Documented treatment: therapeutic diphenylcyclopropenone sensitization with weekly scalp DPC. A single record per CDR3 protein comes from TCRdb applying MiXCR to the RACE reads. The data show some 80,000 distinct CDR3 sequences, 11% seen once. The source was whole blood, collected in connection with sensitization to the hapten diphenylcyclopropenone (DPC). Receptor source: a man aged 18 to 30 with alopecia areata. Some clones in this sample may be carry-over from other donors' samples.

The J gene is TRBJ2-3, the V gene TRBV11-2, with D possibly called TRBD1 or TRBD2 (5 bases each). V was cut by 5 bases and J by 2 bases, with 14 bases left in between. This CDR3 is built from 15 residues. Looked up from germline, CDR1 is SGHAT and CDR2 is FQNNGV. The CDR3 region is CASSLDGDLTDTQYF. CDR3 DNA sequence: TGTGCCAGCAGCCTCGACGGGGACCTCACAGATACGCAGTATTTT. Looking up the rest from reference TRBV11-2 and TRBJ2-3 gives the full variable domain: EAGVAQSPRYKIIEKRQSVAFWCNPISGHATLYWYQQILGQGPKLLIQFQNNGVVDDSQLPKDRFSAERLKGVDSTLKIQPAKLEDSAVYLCASSLDGDLTDTQYFGPGTRLTVL.

The genes are TRBV28 and TRBJ1-6, with unresolved D. The CDR3 spans 16 residues. Trimming pared 1 base from V and 9 bases from J, leaving 16 bases between. Germline CDR1 and CDR2: MDHEN and SYDVKM. The CDR3 sequence: CASSLYRRLRLSPLHF. For the CDR3, the DNA is TGTGCCAGCAGTTTATATCGTCGGCTACGCCTTTCACCCCTCCACTTT.

This clonotype was detected only a few times. The J gene is TRBJ1-2, the V gene TRBV28, with unresolved D. Trimming cost V 10 bases and J 8 bases, with 8 bases left between them. In germline, CDR1 is MDHEN, CDR2 SYDVKM. The length of the CDR3 is 9 residues. The CDR3 is CATEAGYTF. The DNA for the CDR3 is TGTGCCACTGAGGCGGGCTACACCTTC.

This clonotype has ten or more counts. The CDR3 DNA sequence: TGCGCCAGCAGCCAAGATACCTACAGGGGTAACTATGGCTACACCTTC. Translating it yields CASSQDTYRGNYGYTF. The chain carries TRBV4-1 and TRBJ1-2; TRBD1 matches 7 bases. The CDR3 loop spans 16 amino acids. The germline gives CDR1 MGHRA, CDR2 YSYEKL. V shed 0 bases, J shed 1 base, and the junction held 5 bases outside the gene matches.

In this sample, this clonotype turned up many times. The genes are TRBV2 and TRBJ2-1; D remains ambiguous. V lost 0 bases, J lost 5 bases, and 11 bases lay in between. Germline lookup yields CDR1 SNHLY and CDR2 FYNNEI. This CDR3 comprises 15 residues. The CDR3 DNA sequence: TGTGCCAGCAGTGAAGCGGAAACGGCCAACAATGAGCAGTTCTTC. Translation: CASSEAETANNEQFF.

The J gene is TRBJ1-2, the V gene TRBV7-2; possibly TRBD1 for D (5 bases). Germline CDR1 and CDR2: SGHTA and FQGNSA. V was shortened by 3 bases and J by 2 bases, with 16 bases between the two germline ends. CDR3 size: 16 residues. CDR3 bases: TGTGCCAGCAGCTTTATTGGAAGGGGACGGAACTATGGCTACACCTTC. Its protein is CASSFIGRGRNYGYTF.

The chain links TRBV24-1 to TRBJ2-2; 7 positions match TRBD2. The CDR3 is made up of 14 amino acids. V shed 10 bases, J shed 6 bases, and the junction held 10 bases outside the gene matches. Germline lookup yields CDR1 KGHDR and CDR2 SFDVKD. The CDR3 DNA reads TGTGCCACAGCACTAGCGAGCGGCTCCGGGGAGCTGTTTTTT. This sequence encodes CATALASGSGELFF.

This clonotype came up a few times. V gene TRBV4-3 combines with J gene TRBJ2-1; 8 positions match TRBD1. J was trimmed by 7 bases and V by 3 bases; bases with no gene match: 8. Germline-derived CDR1 and CDR2 are LGHNA and YSLEER. CDR3 length equals 15 residues. Here the CDR3 reads CASSHGDRGTNEQFF. The DNA of the CDR3 is TGCGCCAGCAGCCATGGTGACAGGGGTACTAATGAGCAGTTCTTC.

This clonotype was counted only a few times. J is TRBJ1-1 and V is TRBV7-2; TRBD1 matches 7 bases. The CDR3 loop spans 14 amino acids. Germline lookup yields CDR1 SGHTA and CDR2 FQGNSA. J was trimmed by 10 bases and V by 4 bases; bases with no gene match: 12. Here the CDR3 DNA reads TGTGCCAGCAGCTCAGGGGGATCCTCCGTGAGAGCTTTCTTT. Amino acid sequence: CASSSGGSSVRAFF.

Many counts were recorded for this clonotype. This chain connects TRBV7-9 to TRBJ1-2; D call uncertain. The CDR3 spans 14 residues. Per germline, CDR1 SEHNR and CDR2 FQNEAQ (reference sequence). V dropped 0 bases and J dropped 4 bases, with 9 bases sitting between them. The CDR3 DNA sequence: TGTGCCAGCAGCTTAGCTATGGAGATCTATGGCTACACCTTC. Its protein is CASSLAMEIYGYTF.

This clonotype was counted many times. The chain carries TRBV6-1 and TRBJ2-1; D may be TRBD2 (6 bases). The CDR3 spans 15 residues. The V gene lost 6 bases and the J gene lost 3 bases, with 15 bases spanning the gap. Germline assignment: CDR1 MNHNS and CDR2 SASEGT. CDR3 sequence reads: CASRAPGTHYNEQFF. CDR3 DNA: TGTGCCAGCAGAGCCCCCGGGACTCACTACAATGAGCAGTTCTTC.

This clonotype was counted at least ten times. This chain links TRBV28 with TRBJ1-5, with a tentative D call TRBD1 (6 bases). Germline CDR1 and CDR2: MDHEN and SYDVKM. V lost 2 bases, J lost 2 bases, and 10 bases lay in between. CDR3 length equals 15 residues. The CDR3: CASSLRGLGNQPQHF. The DNA for the CDR3 is TGTGCCAGCAGTTTACGGGGGCTAGGCAATCAGCCCCAGCATTTT.

Ten or more counts support this clonotype. The V gene is TRBV7-9, the J gene TRBJ2-2; perhaps TRBD1 as D (5 bases). The CDR3 covers 17 residues. V dropped 3 bases and J dropped 0 bases, with 14 bases sitting between them. Germline V gene data show CDR1 as SEHNR and CDR2 as FQNEAQ (reference sequence). CDR3 amino acids: CASSFEVQVSNTGELFF. The CDR3 region has the DNA TGTGCCAGCAGCTTCGAGGTACAGGTTTCGAACACCGGGGAGCTGTTTTTT.

There are many counts of this clonotype. V is TRBV29-1 and J is TRBJ1-1; D gene unclear. The CDR3 has 14 residues. V was clipped by 3 bases and J by 0 bases, with 11 bases between them. Germline V lookup: CDR1 SQVTM, CDR2 ANQGSEA. In DNA, the CDR3 is TGCAGCGTTGACTTCAGACGGATGAACACTGAAGCTTTCTTT. It specifies CSVDFRRMNTEAFF.

This clonotype was counted between two and nine times. This sequence joins TRBV28 and TRBJ1-2, with D uncertain. CDR1 MDHEN and CDR2 SYDVKM come from the germline V gene. V was pared by 11 bases and J by 4 bases, with 11 bases between. CDR3 length equals 11 residues. CDR3 coding DNA: TGTGCCGCTCAAGATTTCTATGGCTACACCTTC. As protein: CAAQDFYGYTF.

The V gene is TRBV4-3, the J gene TRBJ1-2; D is perhaps TRBD1 (5 bases). The V and J ends lost 2 bases and 4 bases respectively, with 17 bases between them. The germline V gene encodes CDR1 LGHNA and CDR2 YSLEER. The CDR3 consists of 16 residues. CDR3 region: CASSQRIRAGGYGYTF. CDR3 sequence (DNA): TGCGCCAGCAGCCAACGAATACGGGCGGGGGGCTATGGCTACACCTTC.

V gene TRBV19 combines with J gene TRBJ2-7; TRBD1 matches 8 bases. The CDR3 loop spans 14 amino acids. From germline, CDR1 is LNHDA and CDR2 SQIVND (reference sequence). The ends lost 2 bases at V and 5 bases at J; junction bases unmatched: 5. This CDR3 is CASSINRGTHEQYF. The DNA for the CDR3 is TGTGCCAGTAGTATAAACAGGGGGACCCACGAGCAGTACTTC.

This clonotype showed up many times. The chain uses TRBV7-9 and TRBJ1-4; 7 bases align to TRBD1. Germline V gene lookup returns CDR1 SEHNR and CDR2 FQNEAQ (reference sequence). After removal of 2 bases from V and 2 bases from J, the junction contained 5 bases not matched to a gene. The CDR3 spans 16 residues. The CDR3 nucleotides read TGTGCCAGCAGCTTAAGTTCACAGGGGACTAATGAAAAACTGTTTTTT. It specifies CASSLSSQGTNEKLFF.

The genes are TRBV7-3 and TRBJ2-3; D remains ambiguous. Trimming removed 4 bases at V and 4 bases at J, with 9 bases between. The CDR3 is made up of 13 amino acids. From germline, CDR1 is SGHTA and CDR2 FQGTGA. Here the CDR3 reads CASSYGNPDTQYF. In DNA, the CDR3 is TGTGCCAGCAGCTATGGGAATCCAGATACGCAGTATTTT. Drawing the rest from reference TRBV7-3 and TRBJ2-3, the complete variable domain is GAGVSQTPSNKVTEKGKYVELRCDPISGHTALYWYRQSLGQGPEFLIYFQGTGAADDSGLPNDRFFAVRPEGSVSTLKIQRTERGDSAVYLCASSYGNPDTQYFGPGTRLTVL.

In its sample, this clonotype was seen many times. The rearrangement links TRBV11-2 to TRBJ2-7; tentative D call: TRBD1 (6 bases). Germline CDR1 reads SGHAT; CDR2 reads FQNNGV. CDR3 length equals 14 residues. The V end was cut by 3 bases, the J end by 3 bases, with 12 bases between. The CDR3: CASSFLGDNYEQYV. The CDR3 DNA follows: TGTGCCAGCAGCTTCCTCGGGGACAACTACGAGCAGTACGTC.

The rearrangement uses TRBV5-3 and TRBJ1-4; D gene uncertain. TRBV5-3 is flagged as an ORF with uncertain function. This CDR3 region has 15 residues. The V and J ends lost 0 bases and 7 bases respectively, with 13 bases between them. CDR3 nucleotide sequence: TGTGCCAGAAGCTTGGCGAAACCACGTGGTGAAAAACTGTTTTTT. This gives the protein CARSLAKPRGEKLFF.

This clonotype was seen many times. This rearrangement joins TRBV7-6 to TRBJ2-2, with no clear D. V was pared by 7 bases and J by 1 base, with 7 bases between. This CDR3 spans 13 amino acids. Germline CDR1 is SGHVS and CDR2 is FNYEAQ. This chain's CDR3 is CASMTVNTGELFF. The CDR3 DNA reads TGTGCCAGCATGACGGTGAACACCGGGGAGCTGTTTTTT.

The table lists this clonotype with many counts. The gene calls are TRBV7-2 and TRBJ1-2; 7 bases map to TRBD1. The CDR3 totals 13 residues. Germline CDR1 and CDR2: SGHTA and FQGNSA. Trimming at V came to 3 bases and at J to 4 bases, leaving 2 bases not matched to a gene. This chain's CDR3 is CASSFPGGYGYTF. The DNA for the CDR3 is TGTGCCAGCAGCTTCCCAGGGGGCTATGGCTACACCTTC.

There are a few counts of this clonotype. The chain recombines TRBV11-2 with TRBJ1-2, with a tentative D call TRBD1 (6 bases). The V gene lost 1 base and the J gene lost 2 bases, with 8 bases spanning the gap. The CDR3 is made up of 14 amino acids. Germline V CDR1 and CDR2: SGHAT, FQNNGV. For the CDR3, the DNA is TGTGCCAGCAGCTTAGCAGGGGCGAACTATGGCTACACCTTC. Encoded protein: CASSLAGANYGYTF.

The V gene is TRBV7-3, the J gene TRBJ2-6; D is perhaps TRBD1 (5 bases). V shed 5 bases and J shed 0 bases, with 8 bases lying between them. This CDR3 comprises 15 residues. CDR1 is SGHTA and CDR2 is FQGTGA in the germline V gene. The DNA for the CDR3 is TGTGCCAGCAGCCGACAGCTCTCTGGGGCCAACGTCCTGACTTTC. Protein product: CASSRQLSGANVLTF.

This chain uses TRBV7-8 with TRBJ2-4; 8 bases agree with TRBD1. The V segment lost 5 bases and the J segment 6 bases; nucleotides outside the gene matches: 15. This CDR3 has 17 residues. Germline-derived CDR1 and CDR2 are SGHVS and FQNEAQ. The CDR3 nucleotides read TGTGCCAGCAGCGGTTGGACAGGGCGCAGGGTATTAAACATTCAGTACTTC. Translated: CASSGWTGRRVLNIQYF.

There are many counts of this clonotype. The rearrangement joins TRBV6-2 or TRBV6-3 to TRBJ1-1; 8 bases line up with TRBD1. Per germline, CDR1 MNHEY and CDR2 SVGEGT. The length of the CDR3 is 13 residues. Trimming cost V 5 bases and J 6 bases; bases outside gene matches: 5. CDR3 loop: CASSKTGDAEAFF. CDR3 sequence (DNA): TGTGCCAGCAGTAAGACAGGGGACGCTGAAGCTTTCTTT.